Listed below are T cell receptor beta chains from one sample, sequenced in a study of CD8 T cells in Susac syndrome. One entry per CDR3 protein results from TCRdb running MiXCR on the immunoSEQ multiplex PCR reads. The table has hundreds of thousands of distinct CDR3 sequences, about 88% seen once; the top ten hold around 0.18%. Input material: CD8+ T cells from PBMCs. All receptors derive from a human donor with multiple sclerosis. Both conserved end residues are part of each CDR3. The D gene is left open where the match is weak. Size is omitted from some rows. Given values are once, few, many or a class for expanded clones.

>TRBJ2-3|.|TRBV18|.
CASSLEGLDTQYF
TGTGCCAGCTCATTAGAGGGGCTAGATACGCAGTATTTT
>TRBJ2-1|TRBD2|TRBV29-1|.
CSVEGGAGPAEQFF
TGCAGCGTTGAGGGAGGAGCGGGACCGGCTGAGCAGTTCTTC
>TRBJ2-2|TRBD1|TRBV7-2|.
CASSGQGAGELFF
TGTGCCAGCAGCGGACAGGGGGCCGGGGAGCTGTTTTTT
>TRBJ2-7|.|TRBV5-8|.
CASSFRGNYEQYF
TGTGCCAGCAGCTTCCGGGGGAACTACGAGCAGTACTTC
>TRBJ2-5|.|TRBV9|.
CASSGAGTLYF
TGTGCCAGCAGCGGCGCGGGGACGCTTTACTTC
>TRBJ2-3|TRBD2|TRBV20-1|.
CSAPGWGGQTDTQYF
TGCAGTGCCCCAGGGTGGGGGGGTCAAACAGATACGCAGTATTTT
>TRBJ2-1|TRBD2|TRBV3-1|few
CASSGLAGSSYNEQFF
TGTGCCAGCAGCGGACTAGCGGGGAGCTCCTACAATGAGCAGTTCTTC
>TRBJ2-5|TRBD2|TRBV7-3|.
CASSPSGRTQETQYF
TGTGCCAGCAGCCCTAGCGGGAGGACTCAAGAGACCCAGTACTTC
>TRBJ2-6|.|TRBV24-1|.
CATSDSGANVLTF
TGTGCCACCAGTGACTCTGGGGCCAACGTCCTGACTTTC
>TRBJ1-1|TRBD1|TRBV5-4|.
CASSFDRVNLNTEAFF
TGTGCCAGCAGCTTTGACAGGGTAAATCTGAACACTGAAGCTTTCTTT
>TRBJ1-1|.|TRBV19|.
CASSIGVISEAFF
TGTGCCAGTAGTATAGGAGTTATATCTGAAGCTTTCTTT
>TRBJ2-7|.|TRBV9|.
CASSVGKGSEQYF
TGTGCCAGCAGCGTAGGCAAGGGGTCCGAGCAGTACTTC
>TRBJ2-1|TRBD2|TRBV27|.
CASRPLAGGYNEQFF
TGTGCCAGCAGGCCTCTAGCGGGAGGCTACAATGAGCAGTTCTTC
>TRBJ2-2|.|TRBV2|.
CASMTGYQTNYGELFF
TGTGCCAGCATGACCGGTTATCAAACAAACTACGGGGAGCTGTTTTTT
>TRBJ2-2|.|TRBV6-1|.
CASSERRSGELFF
TGTGCCAGCAGTGAAAGAAGGTCCGGGGAGCTGTTTTTT
>TRBJ1-5|.|TRBV4-3|.
CASSQLQGADQPQHF
TGCGCCAGCAGCCAACTACAGGGTGCGGATCAGCCCCAGCATTTT
>TRBJ2-7|.|TRBV29-1|.
CSVPRRAYEQYF
TGCAGCGTCCCCCGCAGGGCCTACGAGCAGTACTTC
>TRBJ2-7|.|TRBV29-1|.
CSAYRAYEQYF
TGCAGCGCTTATCGGGCCTACGAGCAGTACTTC
>TRBJ2-7|.|TRBV20-1|few
CSARDPTLPKQYF
TGCAGTGCTAGAGATCCGACCCTCCCGAAGCAGTACTTC
>TRBJ1-6|.|TRBV7-8|.
CASSLDYRDGNSPLHF
TGTGCCAGCAGCTTAGACTACCGGGACGGCAATTCACCCCTCCACTTT
>TRBJ1-4|TRBD1|TRBV27|.
CASSLLMTGRGRAPEKLFF
TGTGCCAGCAGTTTACTAATGACAGGGCGGGGGAGGGCGCCAGAAAAACTGTTTTTT
>TRBJ1-4|.|TRBV20-1|.
CSARDGIGTTNEKLFF
TGCAGTGCTAGAGATGGGATCGGGACAACTAATGAAAAACTGTTTTTT
>TRBJ1-2|.|TRBV29-1|few
CSVGLRGMYGYTF
TGCAGCGTTGGTCTGCGGGGGATGTATGGCTACACCTTC